A selection of T cell receptor beta chains follows, all from one sample in a study of blood T cells in healthy people across ages. From the 5' RACE reads, TCRdb called clonotypes with MiXCR, one entry per CDR3 protein. The data hold 700,000 or so distinct CDR3 sequences, with about a fifth observed a single time. Sequencing was performed on blood. All receptors derive from a man aged 65 to 85 in good health. Both conserved end residues are part of each CDR3. Fields, in order: clone size, J gene, D gene, V gene, CDR3 protein, CDR3 DNA. A D gene is named only where the DNA matches it firmly. Size is omitted from some rows. Given values are once, few, many or a class for expanded clones.

NA	TRBJ1-6	NA	TRBV27	CASSLSAGVSPLHF	TGTGCCAGCAGTTTATCGGCAGGGGTCTCACCCCTCCACTTT
few	TRBJ2-2	TRBD2	TRBV7-2	CASSPSGGYTGELFF	TGTGCCAGCAGCCCTAGCGGGGGTTACACCGGGGAGCTGTTTTTT
NA	TRBJ2-1	NA	TRBV24-1	CATSDLLVWRKAYNEQFF	TGTGCCACCAGTGATTTGCTCGTTTGGAGGAAGGCCTACAATGAGCAGTTCTTC
NA	TRBJ1-1	NA	TRBV6-1	CASSSRRGTTEAFF	TGTGCCAGCAGCTCCCGGCGGGGGACCACTGAAGCTTTCTTT
NA	TRBJ1-5	NA	TRBV20-1	CSARLLGGSSNQPQHF	TGCAGTGCTAGACTGTTGGGGGGGTCGAGCAATCAGCCCCAGCATTTT
NA	TRBJ2-3	TRBD2	TRBV3-1	CASSQEIAGAEADTQYF	TGTGCCAGCAGCCAAGAAATAGCGGGAGCGGAGGCAGATACGCAGTATTTT
NA	TRBJ2-3	NA	TRBV20-1	CSASEGLPADTQYF	TGCAGTGCTTCCGAGGGACTCCCGGCAGATACGCAGTATTTT
NA	TRBJ1-1	NA	TRBV10-3	CAVPWEAEAFF	TGTGCCGTGCCTTGGGAGGCTGAAGCTTTCTTT
few	TRBJ2-2	NA	TRBV5-5	CASSLFPREADTGELFF	TGTGCCAGCAGCTTGTTTCCCAGGGAAGCGGACACCGGGGAGCTGTTTTTT
many	TRBJ2-3	NA	TRBV6-6	CASLRRDFSTDTQYF	TGTGCCAGCCTACGGCGGGACTTTTCCACAGATACGCAGTATTTT
many	TRBJ2-1	TRBD2	TRBV12-3/TRBV12-4	CASSLGSGGNNEQFF	TGTGCCAGCAGTTTGGGTAGCGGGGGAAATAATGAGCAGTTCTTC
NA	TRBJ2-1	NA	TRBV6-2/TRBV6-3	CASRDSGQANEQFF	TGTGCCAGCAGAGACAGTGGGCAGGCCAATGAGCAGTTCTTC
few	TRBJ2-3	TRBD2	TRBV20-1	CSARAPSGYTDTQYF	TGCAGTGCTAGAGCTCCTAGCGGGTACACAGATACGCAGTATTTT
once	TRBJ1-2	NA	TRBV20-1	CSASPSRGGENYGYTF	TGCAGTGCTAGCCCCTCTCGGGGGGGCGAAAACTATGGCTACACCTTC
NA	TRBJ1-1	NA	TRBV5-1	CASSLWRSNTEAFF	TGCGCCAGCAGCCTGTGGCGATCGAACACTGAAGCTTTCTTT
few	TRBJ1-1	NA	TRBV15	CATSGRPAKEAFF	TGTGCCACCAGCGGTCGCCCGGCCAAAGAAGCTTTCTTT
many	TRBJ1-1	NA	TRBV29-1	CSVMRDGGWTEAFF	TGCAGCGTTATGCGGGACGGAGGTTGGACTGAAGCTTTCTTT
few	TRBJ2-4	TRBD2	TRBV29-1	CSVEGLAENIQYF	TGCAGCGTTGAAGGACTAGCGGAAAACATTCAGTACTTC
NA	TRBJ2-7	NA	TRBV10-3	CAISVTSYEQYF	TGTGCCATCAGTGTCACATCCTACGAGCAGTACTTC
few	TRBJ2-3	TRBD2	TRBV3-1	CASSHKRDWRTDTQYF	TGTGCCAGCAGCCACAAGCGGGATTGGAGGACAGATACGCAGTATTTT
few	TRBJ1-2	NA	TRBV6-5	CASSSPRDSGYGYTF	TGTGCCAGCAGCTCACCCCGGGACTCCGGGTATGGCTACACCTTC
many	TRBJ2-2	NA	TRBV29-1	CSVGGRGGELFF	TGCAGCGTTGGGGGAAGGGGCGGGGAGCTGTTTTTT
few	TRBJ1-2	NA	TRBV7-9	CASSLAGLSGYTF	TGTGCCAGCAGCTTAGCGGGATTGTCGGGCTACACCTTC
NA	TRBJ2-1	TRBD1	TRBV19	CASSMTGVYNQQFF	TGTGCCAGTAGTATGACAGGGGTCTACAATCAGCAGTTCTTC
few	TRBJ2-3	TRBD2	TRBV5-1	CASSLVGGDADTQYF	TGCGCCAGCAGCTTGGTTGGGGGGGACGCAGATACGCAGTATTTT
once	TRBJ2-7	TRBD1	TRBV5-6	CASARDRSYEQYF	TGTGCCAGCGCCCGGGACAGATCCTACGAGCAGTACTTC
NA	TRBJ2-6	NA	TRBV12-3/TRBV12-4	CANSTSNSGANVPTF	TGTGCCAACAGTACATCAAACTCGGGGGCCAACGTCCCGACTTTC
few	TRBJ2-7	TRBD1	TRBV6-6	CASSYRTGLTYEQYF	TGTGCCAGCAGTTACAGGACAGGGCTCACATACGAGCAGTACTTC
few	TRBJ1-4	TRBD1	TRBV29-1	CSVLSRGREKLFF	TGCAGCGTCCTAAGTAGGGGGCGTGAAAAACTGTTTTTT
few	TRBJ2-1	NA	TRBV25-1	CASSDPRTGAPYNEQFF	TGTGCCAGCAGTGACCCCAGGACCGGGGCGCCCTACAATGAGCAGTTCTTC
few	TRBJ1-2	NA	TRBV12-3/TRBV12-4	CASSFQVDRYGYTF	TGTGCCAGCAGTTTCCAGGTAGATCGCTATGGCTACACCTTC
NA	TRBJ2-1	NA	TRBV24-1	CATSSPGLTYDEQFF	TGTGCCACCAGTTCTCCGGGACTTACGTACGATGAGCAGTTCTTC
few	TRBJ2-1	TRBD2	TRBV6-5	CASSSLRLAGGHNEQFF	TGTGCCAGCAGTTCTCTCCGACTAGCGGGGGGACACAATGAGCAGTTCTTC
NA	TRBJ1-1	NA	TRBV7-2	CASSLEAGDTEAFF	TGTGCCAGCAGCTTAGAGGCAGGCGACACTGAAGCTTTCTTT
NA	TRBJ2-3	NA	TRBV12-3/TRBV12-4	CASSLLDNTDTQYF	TGTGCCAGCAGTTTACTGGACAACACAGATACGCAGTATTTT
few	TRBJ2-5	NA	TRBV25-1	CASSVYRGLETQYF	TGTGCCAGCAGTGTATATCGGGGGCTAGAGACCCAGTACTTC
NA	TRBJ2-1	NA	TRBV7-9	CASSLALGQSYNEQFF	TGTGCCAGCAGCTTAGCGCTTGGGCAATCCTACAATGAGCAGTTCTTC
few	TRBJ2-1	TRBD2	TRBV6-4	CASTLLAGVTNEQFF	TGTGCCAGCACCCTACTAGCGGGAGTCACCAATGAGCAGTTCTTC
few	TRBJ2-1	NA	TRBV10-3	CAINPNPDYNEQFF	TGTGCCATCAATCCAAACCCTGACTACAATGAGCAGTTCTTC
many	TRBJ2-1	NA	TRBV12-3/TRBV12-4	CASSFGGERAYNEQFF	TGTGCCAGCAGTTTCGGCGGGGAACGGGCCTACAATGAGCAGTTCTTC
few	TRBJ2-2	TRBD2	TRBV3-1	CASSQATGLAGLVAGELFF	TGTGCCAGCAGCCAAGCGACGGGACTAGCGGGCCTGGTGGCCGGGGAGCTGTTTTTT
NA	TRBJ2-3	TRBD2	TRBV5-1	CASSVGFLAGGDTQYF	TGCGCCAGCAGCGTGGGTTTTCTAGCGGGAGGAGATACGCAGTATTTT
many	TRBJ1-1	TRBD1	TRBV5-5	CASSTGQGLEAFF	TGTGCCAGCAGCACTGGACAGGGTTTAGAAGCTTTCTTT
few	TRBJ2-1	NA	TRBV11-1	CASSLGRGRMGFF	TGTGCCAGCAGCTTAGGGCGGGGCCGGATGGGGTTCTTC
NA	TRBJ2-1	NA	TRBV4-1	CASSQHRDSYNEQFF	TGCGCCAGCAGCCAACACCGGGACTCTTACAATGAGCAGTTCTTC
few	TRBJ2-3	NA	TRBV11-3	CASSLGGAGNADTQYF	TGTGCCAGCAGCTTGGGGGGGGCCGGGAATGCAGATACGCAGTATTTT
few	TRBJ1-2	NA	TRBV4-3	CASSPGGAGSNSHGYTF	TGCGCCAGCAGCCCCGGGGGGGCAGGGAGTAATTCGCATGGCTACACCTTC
NA	TRBJ1-2	NA	TRBV12-3/TRBV12-4	CASSALQGGKDGYTF	TGTGCCAGCAGCGCCCTACAGGGAGGGAAGGATGGCTACACCTTC
few	TRBJ1-1	NA	TRBV5-1	CASSREQNTEAFF	TGCGCCAGCAGCCGGGAACAGAACACTGAAGCTTTCTTT